One TCR beta chain is described in this entry. 60 Vbeta and 13 Jbeta primers were used in PCR. Sequencing was performed with immunoSEQ multiplex PCR; in TCRdb, only in-frame clones are kept and a portion is missing. Of about 210,000 clones in the sample, under 85% were seen once. This sample stems from a study of cytomegalovirus exposure and HLA in healthy donors. The CDR3 totals 14 residues. From germline, CDR1 is SGHRS and CDR2 YFSETQ. Trimming removed 2 bases from V and 8 bases from J; junction bases left unmatched: 5. The sample comprised PBMCs. The V and J genes are TRBV5-1 and TRBJ1-4; the match to TRBD1 covers 8 bases. The receptor comes from a woman aged 45-60 years in good health and CMV-seropositive. CDR3 in amino acids: CASSLQGGIEKLFF. DNA for the CDR3: TGCGCCAGCAGCTTACAGGGGGGGATCGAAAAACTGTTTTTT.